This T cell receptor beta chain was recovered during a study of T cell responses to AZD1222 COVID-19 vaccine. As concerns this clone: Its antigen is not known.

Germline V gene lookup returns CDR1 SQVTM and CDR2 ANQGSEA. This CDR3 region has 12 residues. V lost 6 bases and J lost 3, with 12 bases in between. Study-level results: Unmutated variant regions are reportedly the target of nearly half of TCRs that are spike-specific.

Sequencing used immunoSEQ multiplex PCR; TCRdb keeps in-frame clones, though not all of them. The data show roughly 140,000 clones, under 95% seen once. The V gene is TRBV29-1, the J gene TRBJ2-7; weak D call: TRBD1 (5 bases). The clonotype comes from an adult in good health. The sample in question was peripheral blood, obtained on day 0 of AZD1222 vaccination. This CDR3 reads CSVSDNLYEQYF. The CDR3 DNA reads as TGCAGCGTCTCGGACAACCTCTACGAGCAGTACTTC.